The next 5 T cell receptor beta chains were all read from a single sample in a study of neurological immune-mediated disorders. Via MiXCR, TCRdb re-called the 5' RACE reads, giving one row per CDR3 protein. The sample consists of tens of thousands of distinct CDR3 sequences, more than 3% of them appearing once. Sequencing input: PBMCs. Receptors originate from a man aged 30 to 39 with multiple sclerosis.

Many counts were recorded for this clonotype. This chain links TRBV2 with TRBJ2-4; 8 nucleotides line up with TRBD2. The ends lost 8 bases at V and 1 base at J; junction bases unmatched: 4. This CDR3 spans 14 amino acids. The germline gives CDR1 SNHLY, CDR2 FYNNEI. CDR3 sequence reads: CASGLAGAKNIQYF. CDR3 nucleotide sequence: TGTGCCAGCGGGCTAGCGGGCGCCAAAAACATTCAGTACTTC.

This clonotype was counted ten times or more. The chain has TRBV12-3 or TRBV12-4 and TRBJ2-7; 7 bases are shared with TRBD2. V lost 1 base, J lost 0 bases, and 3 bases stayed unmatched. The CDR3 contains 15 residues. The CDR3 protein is CASSLVAGASYEQYF. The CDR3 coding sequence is TGTGCCAGCAGTTTAGTAGCGGGTGCCTCCTACGAGCAGTACTTC.

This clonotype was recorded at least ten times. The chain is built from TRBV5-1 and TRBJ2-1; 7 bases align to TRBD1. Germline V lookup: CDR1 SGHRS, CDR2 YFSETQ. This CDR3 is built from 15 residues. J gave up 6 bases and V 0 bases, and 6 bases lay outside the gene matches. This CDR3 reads CASSLDRGAPNEQFF. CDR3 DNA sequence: TGCGCCAGCAGCTTGGACAGGGGCGCGCCCAATGAGCAGTTCTTC.

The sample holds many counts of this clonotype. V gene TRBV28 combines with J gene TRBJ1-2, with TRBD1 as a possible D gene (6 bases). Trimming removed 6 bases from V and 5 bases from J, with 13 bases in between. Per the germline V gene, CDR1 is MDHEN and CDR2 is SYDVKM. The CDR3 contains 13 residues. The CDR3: CASRRSGDYGYTF. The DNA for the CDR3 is TGTGCCAGCAGACGATCAGGGGATTATGGCTACACCTTC.

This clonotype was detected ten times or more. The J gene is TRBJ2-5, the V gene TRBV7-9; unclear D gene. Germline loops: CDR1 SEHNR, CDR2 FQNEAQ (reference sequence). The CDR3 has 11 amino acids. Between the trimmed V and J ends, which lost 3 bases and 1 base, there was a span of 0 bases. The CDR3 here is CASSFQETQYF. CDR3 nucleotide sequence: TGTGCCAGCAGCTTCCAAGAGACCCAGTACTTC.